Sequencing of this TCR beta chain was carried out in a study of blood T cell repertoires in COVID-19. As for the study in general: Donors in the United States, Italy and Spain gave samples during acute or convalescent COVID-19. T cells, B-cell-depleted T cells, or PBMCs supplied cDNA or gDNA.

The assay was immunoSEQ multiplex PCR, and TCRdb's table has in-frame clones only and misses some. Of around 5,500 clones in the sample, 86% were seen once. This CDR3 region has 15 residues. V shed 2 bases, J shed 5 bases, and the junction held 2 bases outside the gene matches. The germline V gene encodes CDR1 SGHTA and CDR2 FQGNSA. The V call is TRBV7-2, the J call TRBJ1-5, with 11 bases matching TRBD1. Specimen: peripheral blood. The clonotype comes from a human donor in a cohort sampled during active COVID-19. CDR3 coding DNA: TGTGCCAGCAGCTTAAGGACAGGGGGCGATCAGCCCCAGCATTTT. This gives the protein CASSLRTGGDQPQHF.